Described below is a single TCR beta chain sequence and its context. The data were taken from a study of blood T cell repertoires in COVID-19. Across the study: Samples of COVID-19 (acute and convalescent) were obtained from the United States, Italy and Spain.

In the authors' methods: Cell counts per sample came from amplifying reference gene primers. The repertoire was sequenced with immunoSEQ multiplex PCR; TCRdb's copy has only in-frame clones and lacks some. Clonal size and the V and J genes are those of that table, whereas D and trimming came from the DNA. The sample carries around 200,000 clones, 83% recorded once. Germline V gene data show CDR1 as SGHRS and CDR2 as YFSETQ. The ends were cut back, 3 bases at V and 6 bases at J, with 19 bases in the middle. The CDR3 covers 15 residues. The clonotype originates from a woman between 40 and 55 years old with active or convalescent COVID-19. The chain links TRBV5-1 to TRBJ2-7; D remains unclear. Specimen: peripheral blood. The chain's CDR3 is CASSSNREPTVEQYF. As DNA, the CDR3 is TGCGCCAGCAGCTCTAACAGAGAGCCTACGGTCGAGCAGTACTTC.